This paragraph covers one T cell receptor (beta chain) sequence. Antigen specificity is unknown. The sample comes from a study of T cells expressing NK-cell markers. About the study: According to the study, TCR beta repertoires originated from sorted CD3+CD56+NKG2C+, CD3+CD56+NKG2C- and CD3+CD56-NKG2C+ T cells. General study points: Dominant NKG2C+ clonotype frequencies of roughly 1.0-7.5% of CD8+ T cells were measured in a handful of donors.

TCRdb re-called the 5' RACE reads and shows each CDR3 protein once, DNA omitted. The sample data list about 160,000 distinct CDR3 sequences. Material: blood T cells: a sorted CD56 or NKG2C T cell subset, CD4+ or CD8+ T cells, or bulk PBMC T cells (not recorded which). This receptor was obtained from a woman aged 18-70 years in good health.

The CDR3 sequence: CASSAGPPNTGELFF. The chain uses TRBV2 and TRBJ2-2; TCRdb reports TRBD1, a call that lacks DNA to check it against. The CDR3 runs 15 residues. Germline V gene sequence: CDR1 SNHLY, CDR2 FYNNEI.